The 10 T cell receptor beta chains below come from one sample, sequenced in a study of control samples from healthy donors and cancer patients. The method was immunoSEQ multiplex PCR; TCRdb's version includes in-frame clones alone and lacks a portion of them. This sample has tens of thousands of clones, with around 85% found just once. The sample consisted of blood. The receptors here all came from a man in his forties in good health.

The CDR3 loop is CASSDGTGTGELFF. CDR3 in DNA: TGTGCCAGCAGTGACGGGACAGGGACCGGGGAGCTGTTTTTT. The rearrangement joins TRBV6-2 or TRBV6-3 to TRBJ2-2; TRBD1 matches 9 bases. CDR3 size: 14 residues. Germline V lookup: CDR1 MNHEY, CDR2 SVGEGT. With V trimmed by 5 bases and J by 5 bases, 3 bases remained unmatched.

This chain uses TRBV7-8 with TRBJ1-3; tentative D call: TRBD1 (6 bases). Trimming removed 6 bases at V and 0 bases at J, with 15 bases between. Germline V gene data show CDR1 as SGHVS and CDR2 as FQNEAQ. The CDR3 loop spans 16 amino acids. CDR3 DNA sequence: TGTGCCAGCAGTAACCGACAGGCCAGCTCTGGAAACACCATATATTTT. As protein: CASSNRQASSGNTIYF.

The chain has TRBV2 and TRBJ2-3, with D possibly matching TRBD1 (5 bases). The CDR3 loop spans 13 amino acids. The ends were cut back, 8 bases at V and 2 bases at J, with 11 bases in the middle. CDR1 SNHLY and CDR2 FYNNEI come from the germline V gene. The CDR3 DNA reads TGTGCCAGCGTCAAGGGGTACACAGATACGCAGTATTTT. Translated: CASVKGYTDTQYF.

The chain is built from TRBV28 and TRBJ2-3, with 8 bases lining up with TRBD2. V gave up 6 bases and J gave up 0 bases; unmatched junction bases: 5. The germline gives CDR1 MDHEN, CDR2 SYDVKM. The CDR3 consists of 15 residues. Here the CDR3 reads CASSRTSGSTDTQYF. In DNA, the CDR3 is TGTGCCAGCAGCCGCACTAGCGGAAGCACAGATACGCAGTATTTT. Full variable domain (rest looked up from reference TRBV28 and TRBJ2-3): DVKVTQSSRYLVKRTGEKVFLECVQDMDHENMFWYRQDPGLGLRLIYFSYDVKMKEKGDIPEGYSVSREKKERFSLILESASTNQTSMYLCASSRTSGSTDTQYFGPGTRLTVL.

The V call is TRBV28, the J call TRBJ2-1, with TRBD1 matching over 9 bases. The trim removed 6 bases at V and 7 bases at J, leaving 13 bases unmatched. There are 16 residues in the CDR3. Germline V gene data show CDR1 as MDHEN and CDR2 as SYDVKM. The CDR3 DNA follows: TGTGCCAGCAGACCCCCCAGGACAGGGGATGTAAATGAGCAGTTCTTC. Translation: CASRPPRTGDVNEQFF.

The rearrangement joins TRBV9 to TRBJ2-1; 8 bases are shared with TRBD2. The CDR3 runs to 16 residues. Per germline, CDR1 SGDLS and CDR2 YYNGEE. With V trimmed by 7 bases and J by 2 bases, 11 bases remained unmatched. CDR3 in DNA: TGTGCCAGCCACGCCGCCGGGGGGGGACCCTACAATGAGCAGTTCTTC. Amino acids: CASHAAGGGPYNEQFF.

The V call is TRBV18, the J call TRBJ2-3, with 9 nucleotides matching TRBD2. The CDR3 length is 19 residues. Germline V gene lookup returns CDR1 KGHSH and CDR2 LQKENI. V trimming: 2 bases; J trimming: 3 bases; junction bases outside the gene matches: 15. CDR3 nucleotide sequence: TGTGCCAGCTCACCAGGGCTAGCGGGGAAGCCAGGAGAAACAGATACGCAGTATTTT. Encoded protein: CASSPGLAGKPGETDTQYF.

The CDR3 here is CASSALGHQGGELFF. The CDR3 DNA sequence: TGTGCCAGCAGCGCCCTCGGGCACCAGGGCGGGGAGCTGTTTTTT. This chain uses TRBV9 with TRBJ2-2; D is perhaps TRBD1 (5 bases). The CDR3 totals 15 residues. Trimming took off 3 bases at V and 7 bases at J, with 16 bases between the two ends. CDR1 is SGDLS and CDR2 is YYNGEE in the germline V gene.

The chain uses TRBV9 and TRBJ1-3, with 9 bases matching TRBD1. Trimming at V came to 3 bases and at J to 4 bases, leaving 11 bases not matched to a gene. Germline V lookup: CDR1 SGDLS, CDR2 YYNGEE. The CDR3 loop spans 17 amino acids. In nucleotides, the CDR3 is TGTGCCAGCAGCGCGAGCCTACAGGGGGCGGGCGGAAACACCATATATTTT. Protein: CASSASLQGAGGNTIYF.

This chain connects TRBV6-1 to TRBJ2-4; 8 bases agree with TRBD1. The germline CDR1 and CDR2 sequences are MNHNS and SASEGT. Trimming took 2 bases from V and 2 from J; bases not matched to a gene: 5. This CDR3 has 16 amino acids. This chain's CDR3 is CASSEYWTGPKNIQYF. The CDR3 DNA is TGTGCCAGCAGTGAATACTGGACAGGGCCCAAAAACATTCAGTACTTC.